Presented here are 9 T cell receptor beta chains from one specimen sequenced in a study of T cells expressing NK-cell markers. TCRdb reprocessed the 5' RACE reads and reports one entry per CDR3 protein, with no DNA. The repertoire shows around 550,000 distinct CDR3 sequences; the top ten hold 3% to 4.5%. Sequenced material: blood T cells: a sorted CD56 or NKG2C T cell subset, CD4+ or CD8+ T cells, or bulk PBMC T cells (not recorded which). These receptors came from a man between 18 and 29 years old in good health.

J is TRBJ2-1 and V is TRBV12-3 or TRBV12-4; TCRdb's assignment of TRBD2 cannot be checked, as there is no DNA. There are 18 residues in the CDR3. Here the CDR3 reads CASSSSLLAGGLDNEQFF.

This chain uses TRBV29-1 with TRBJ2-7; the D call from TCRdb, TRBD1, cannot be confirmed without DNA. The germline CDR1 and CDR2 sequences are SQVTM and ANQGSEA. The CDR3 length is 14 residues. The CDR3 reads CSVLTPDRAREQYF.

This chain links TRBV30 with TRBJ2-1; there is no DNA to check the TCRdb D call of TRBD2. Germline V lookup: CDR1 GTSNPN, CDR2 SVGIG (reference sequence). The CDR3 has 15 residues. This CDR3 is CAWNRLAGVNNEQFF. Together with reference TRBV30 and TRBJ2-1, the CDR3 gives the full variable domain: SQTIHQWPATLVQPVGSPLSLECTVEGTSNPNLYWYRQAAGRGLQLLFYSVGIGQISSEVPQNLSASRPQDRQFILSSKKLLLSDSGFYLCAWNRLAGVNNEQFFGPGTRLTVL.

The chain carries TRBV14 and TRBJ1-1; the TCRdb D gene call, TRBD1, has no DNA to confirm it. The CDR3 is 16 residues long. The germline gives CDR1 SGHDN, CDR2 FVKESK. CDR3 region: CASSPLGRGAGTEAFF.

The J gene is TRBJ1-4, the V gene TRBV6-6; TCRdb selects TRBD1, and the lack of DNA leaves this call unchecked. From germline, CDR1 is MNHNY and CDR2 SVGAGI (reference sequence). The CDR3 is 12 residues long. The CDR3 region is CATGTENEKLFF.

This sequence joins TRBV11-3 and TRBJ2-1; TCRdb gives TRBD1 as the D gene, but with no DNA this cannot be confirmed. The CDR3 has 14 amino acids. Germline V lookup: CDR1 SGHNT, CDR2 YENEEA. CDR3 region: CASSPGGDLNEQFF.

This sequence joins TRBV20-1 and TRBJ2-1; no DNA is available, so the TRBD1 call from TCRdb remains unchecked. CDR3 size: 14 residues. The germline gives CDR1 DFQATT, CDR2 SNEGSKA (reference sequence). This CDR3 is CSAATPTVYNEQFF.

This rearrangement joins TRBV30 to TRBJ2-1; lacking DNA, the TRBD2 call made by TCRdb goes unchecked. The germline CDR1 and CDR2 sequences are GTSNPN and SVGIG (reference sequence). The CDR3 covers 13 residues. Here the CDR3 reads CAWSRDSGNEQFF. The full variable domain, its missing parts supplied by reference TRBV30 and TRBJ2-1, is SQTIHQWPATLVQPVGSPLSLECTVEGTSNPNLYWYRQAAGRGLQLLFYSVGIGQISSEVPQNLSASRPQDRQFILSSKKLLLSDSGFYLCAWSRDSGNEQFFGPGTRLTVL.

V usage is TRBV10-3 and J usage is TRBJ2-5. CDR3 length equals 15 residues. The germline V gene encodes CDR1 ENHRY and CDR2 SYGVKD. The chain's CDR3 is CAISESKDPLEDQYF.